This T cell receptor (beta chain) originates from a study of T cells after yellow fever vaccination. Overall study findings and caveats: One caveat is that FACS-sorted repertoires could contain abundant clonotypes contaminating from the bulk population. A faster peak, day 5 versus 15, was reached by the weaker secondary response. Boosting was followed by the reappearance of most primary-vaccination clones (approximately 97% CD4, about 90% CD8).

TCRdb re-derived calls from the 5' RACE reads in MiXCR, one entry per CDR3 protein. The sample lists roughly 170,000 distinct CDR3 sequences, 9.3% seen once, with under 40% in the top ten. Germline values: CDR1 KGHDR, CDR2 SFDVKD. The CDR3 runs to 13 residues. The V gene lost 3 bases and the J gene lost 10 bases, with 12 bases spanning the gap. Comments on this clonotype: Antigen: not known.

This chain connects TRBV24-1 to TRBJ2-1, with D unresolved. The sample consisted of CD8+ T cells sorted from PBMCs, taken 45 days after the yellow fever booster vaccination. The clonotype was recovered from a man aged 18 to 29 who received the YFV17D yellow fever vaccine. For the CDR3, the DNA is TGTGCCACCAGTGATAGTAGGAATTACGAGCAGTTCTTC. Protein product: CATSDSRNYEQFF.